Below, one T cell receptor beta chain is given with its context. Its specificity is unknown. PCR was performed using 60 Vbeta and 13 Jbeta primers. TCRdb keeps only in-frame clones here, not all; method: immunoSEQ multiplex PCR. Its clone listing holds 60,000 to 65,000 clones. The sample comes from a study of cytomegalovirus exposure and HLA in healthy donors. Trimming removed 0 bases at V and 4 bases at J, with 15 bases between. CDR1 is GTSNPN, CDR2 SVGIG, per germline (reference sequence). CDR3 length: 16 residues. Study-wide points: Specificity of three CMV-associated chains for CMV antigens was verified in vitro. V segments that were indistinguishable, TRBV6-2 and TRBV6-3 among them, were omitted from analysis. The authors later found TCR association rates varying by HLA locus, with DRB1 most and HLA-C fewest.

The sequencing input was PBMCs. The chain has TRBV30 and TRBJ2-2, with D perhaps TRBD2 (6 bases). This sequence was found in a woman aged 18-35 years in good health and CMV-seronegative. The CDR3 bases are TGTGCCTGGAGTGTACCGACTAGACCATTCACCGGGGAGCTGTTTTTT. Translating gives CAWSVPTRPFTGELFF.